This T cell receptor (beta chain) was identified in a study of blood T cell repertoires in COVID-19. Study overall: Samples taken during acute and convalescent COVID-19 were collected in the United States, Italy and Spain.

Participants came from under 30 US areas, aged roughly 18 to 89 years. Participants had their cohort set by participant-reported clinical history. What the recovered Cohort 3 donors had was two negative PCRs, clearance, or symptom resolution. Produced via immunoSEQ multiplex PCR; TCRdb's table is partial and in-frame only. The repertoire holds a few hundred thousand clones, with around 91% as singletons. The CDR3 loop spans 16 amino acids. CDR1 and CDR2 from the germline V gene are SGHRS and YFSETQ. Between the trimmed V and J ends, which lost 0 bases and 2 bases, there was a span of 15 bases. The sequencing sample was made of PBMCs or T cells enriched from blood (not recorded which). V usage is TRBV5-1 and J usage is TRBJ2-7; D possibly corresponds to TRBD1 (5 bases). The TCR was taken from a man in his thirties or forties who had recovered from COVID-19. CDR3 coding DNA: TGCGCCAGCAGCTTGGCTGGTTCGGACACCCCCTACGAGCAGTACTTC. It is translated as CASSLAGSDTPYEQYF.